The 5 T cell receptor beta chains presented below share a single source sample, sequenced in a study of graft-versus-host responses after intestinal transplantation. Sequencing used immunoSEQ multiplex PCR; TCRdb keeps in-frame clones, though not all of them. Of about 85,000 clones listed, 80% to 85% are singletons. These TCRs are of unknown antigen specificity. The specimen was unstimulated CD4+ T cells sorted from spleen or lymph node cells, collected before intestinal transplant. These TCRs come from a human donor who received an intestinal transplant.

The chain employs TRBV5-1 and TRBJ1-2; D not certain. This CDR3 has 13 amino acids. Germline V gene sequence: CDR1 SGHRS, CDR2 YFSETQ. Trimming pared 0 bases from V and 4 bases from J, leaving 7 bases between. The CDR3 loop reads CASSLDGLYGYTF. The CDR3 nucleotides are TGCGCCAGCAGCTTGGATGGGCTCTATGGCTACACCTTC.

This clone was seen a few times. The chain combines TRBV5-6 with TRBJ1-2; possible D gene TRBD1, 5 bases. The CDR3 contains 14 residues. Deletions cut 6 bases from V and 8 bases from J, with 20 bases between. The V gene's germline CDR1 is SGHDT and CDR2 YYEEEE. CDR3 coding DNA: TGTGCCAGCACTCCCGGGGGGGGTTGGCGAGGCTACACCTTC. It is translated as CASTPGGGWRGYTF. Complete variable domain (other parts from reference TRBV5-6 and TRBJ1-2): DAGVTQSPTHLIKTRGQQVTLRCSPKSGHDTVSWYQQALGQGPQFIFQYYEEEERQRGNFPDRFSGHQFPNYSSELNVNALLLGDSALYLCASTPGGGWRGYTFGSGTRLTVV.

V is TRBV28 and J is TRBJ1-3, with D possibly TRBD1 on 6 matching bases. V lost 5 bases and J 3 bases, leaving 20 bases between the germline ends. The length of the CDR3 is 17 residues. Germline V gene data show CDR1 as MDHEN and CDR2 as SYDVKM. In DNA, the CDR3 is TGTGCCAGCAGTACGGGGGTCGGGGGGCCAGGTGGAAACACCATATATTTT. It is translated as CASSTGVGGPGGNTIYF.

On this clone: One end of the junction varies from germline; a read error may be responsible. This CDR3 is CASSPRTRTSTDTQYF. CDR3 coding DNA: TGTGCCAGCAGCCCCCGGACTAGGACTAGCACAGATACGCAGTATTTT. The V and J genes are TRBV4-1 and TRBJ2-3, with TRBD2 matching 7 bases. From germline, CDR1 is MGHRA and CDR2 YSYEKL. The CDR3 sequence is 16 residues long.

CDR3 coding DNA: TGTGCCAGCAGCTGGGGACAGCGGGACACTGAAGCTTTCTTT. It translates to CASSWGQRDTEAFF. J is TRBJ1-1 and V is TRBV5-4, with 7 bases matching TRBD1. The trim removed 3 bases at V and 3 bases at J, leaving 5 bases unmatched. CDR1 SGHNT and CDR2 YYREEE come from the germline V gene (reference sequence). The CDR3 is 14 amino acids.